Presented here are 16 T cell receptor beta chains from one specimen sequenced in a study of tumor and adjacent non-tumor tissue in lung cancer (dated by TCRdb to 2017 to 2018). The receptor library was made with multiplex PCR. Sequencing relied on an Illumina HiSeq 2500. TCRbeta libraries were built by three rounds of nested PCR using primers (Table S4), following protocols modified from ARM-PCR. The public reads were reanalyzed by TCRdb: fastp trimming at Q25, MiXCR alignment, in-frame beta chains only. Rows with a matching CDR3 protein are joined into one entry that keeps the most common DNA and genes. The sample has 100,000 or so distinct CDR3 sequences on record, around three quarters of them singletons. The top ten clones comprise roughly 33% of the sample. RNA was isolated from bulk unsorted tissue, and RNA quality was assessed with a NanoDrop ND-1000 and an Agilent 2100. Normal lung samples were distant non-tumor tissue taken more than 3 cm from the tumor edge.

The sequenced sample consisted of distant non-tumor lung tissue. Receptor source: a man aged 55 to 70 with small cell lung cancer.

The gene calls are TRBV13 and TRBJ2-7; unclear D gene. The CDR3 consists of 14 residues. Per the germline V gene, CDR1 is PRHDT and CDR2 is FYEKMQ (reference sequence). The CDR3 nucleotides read TGTGCCAGTAGCTTAGCCCTGCAAAGGATTGAGCAGTACGTC. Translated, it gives CASSLALQRIEQYV.

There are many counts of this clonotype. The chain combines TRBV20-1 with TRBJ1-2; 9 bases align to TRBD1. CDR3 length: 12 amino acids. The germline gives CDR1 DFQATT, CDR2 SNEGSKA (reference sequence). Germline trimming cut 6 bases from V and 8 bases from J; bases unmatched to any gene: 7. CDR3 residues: CSAYGTGKGYTF. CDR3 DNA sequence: TGCAGTGCCTACGGGACAGGGAAGGGCTACACCTTC.

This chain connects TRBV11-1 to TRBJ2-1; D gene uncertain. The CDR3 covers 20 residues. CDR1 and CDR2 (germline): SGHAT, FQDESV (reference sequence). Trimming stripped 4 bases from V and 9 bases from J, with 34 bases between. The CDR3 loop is CASSSIPRWIPSTSIGEQFF. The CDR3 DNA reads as TGTGCCAGCAGCTCCATTCCCCGTTGGATCCCATCCACAAGTATTGGTGAGCAGTTCTTC. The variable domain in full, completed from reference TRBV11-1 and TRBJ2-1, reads EAEVAQSPRYKITEKSQAVAFWCDPISGHATLYWYRQILGQGPELLVQFQDESVVDDSQLPKDRFSAERLKGVDSTLKIQPAELGDSAMYLCASSSIPRWIPSTSIGEQFFGPGTRLTVL.

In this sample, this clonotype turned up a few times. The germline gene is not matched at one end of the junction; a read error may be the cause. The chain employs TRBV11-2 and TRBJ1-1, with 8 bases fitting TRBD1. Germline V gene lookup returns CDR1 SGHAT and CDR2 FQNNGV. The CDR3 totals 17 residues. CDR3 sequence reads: CTSSLTGGVGRDTEAFF. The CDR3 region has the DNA TGTACCAGCAGCTTAACAGGGGGTGTGGGTAGGGACACTGAAGCTTTCTTT.

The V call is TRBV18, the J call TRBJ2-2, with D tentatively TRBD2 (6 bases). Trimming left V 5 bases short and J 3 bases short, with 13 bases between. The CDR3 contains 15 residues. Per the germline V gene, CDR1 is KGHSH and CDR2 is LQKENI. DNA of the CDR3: TGTGCCAGCTCAGGCGACGGAGGGTACACCGGGGAGCTGTTTTTT. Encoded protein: CASSGDGGYTGELFF. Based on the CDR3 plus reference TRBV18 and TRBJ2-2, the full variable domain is NAGVMQNPRHLVRRRGQEARLRCSPMKGHSHVYWYRQLPEEGLKFMVYLQKENIIDESGMPKERFSAEFPKEGPSILRIQQVVRGDSAAYFCASSGDGGYTGELFFGEGSRLTVL.

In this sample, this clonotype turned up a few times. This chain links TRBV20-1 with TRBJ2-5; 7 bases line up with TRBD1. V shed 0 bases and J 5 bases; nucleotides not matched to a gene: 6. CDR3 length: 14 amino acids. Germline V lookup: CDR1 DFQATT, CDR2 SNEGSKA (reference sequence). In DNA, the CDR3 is TGCAGTGCTAGAGATCGAGGGGGCGCGGAGACCCAGTACTTC. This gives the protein CSARDRGGAETQYF.

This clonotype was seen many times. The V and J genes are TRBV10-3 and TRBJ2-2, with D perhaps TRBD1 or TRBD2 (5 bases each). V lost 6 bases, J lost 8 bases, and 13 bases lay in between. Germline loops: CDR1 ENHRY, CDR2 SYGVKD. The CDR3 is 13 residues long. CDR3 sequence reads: CAISGDPRGELFF. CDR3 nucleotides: TGTGCCATCAGCGGGGACCCGAGGGGGGAGCTGTTTTTT.

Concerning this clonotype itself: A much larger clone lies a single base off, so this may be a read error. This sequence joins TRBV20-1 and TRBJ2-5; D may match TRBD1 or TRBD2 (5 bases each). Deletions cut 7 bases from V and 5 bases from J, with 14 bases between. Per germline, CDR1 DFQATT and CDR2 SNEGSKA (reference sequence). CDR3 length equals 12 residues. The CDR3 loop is CSVKSGSETQYF. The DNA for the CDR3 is TGCAGTGTTAAGTCAGGGAGCGAGACCCAGTACTTC.

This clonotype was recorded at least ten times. The CDR3 sequence: CASSWGTSGDNEQFF. The CDR3 nucleotides are TGTGCCAGCAGCTGGGGGACTAGCGGGGACAATGAGCAGTTCTTC. The chain carries TRBV5-6 and TRBJ2-1; 13 nucleotides align to TRBD2. V was clipped by 3 bases and J by 5 bases; unmatched bases: 2. This CDR3 is built from 15 residues. CDR1 and CDR2 from the germline V gene are SGHDT and YYEEEE.

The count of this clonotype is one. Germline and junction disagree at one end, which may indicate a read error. The CDR3 sequence is CSAKTNGHKEQFF. The CDR3 region has the DNA TGCAGTGCTAAGACTAACGGACACAAAGAGCAATTCTTC. This chain uses TRBV20-1 with TRBJ2-1; the D gene could be TRBD1 or TRBD2 (5 bases each). Looked up from germline, CDR1 is DFQATT and CDR2 is SNEGSKA (reference sequence). The CDR3 runs 13 residues.

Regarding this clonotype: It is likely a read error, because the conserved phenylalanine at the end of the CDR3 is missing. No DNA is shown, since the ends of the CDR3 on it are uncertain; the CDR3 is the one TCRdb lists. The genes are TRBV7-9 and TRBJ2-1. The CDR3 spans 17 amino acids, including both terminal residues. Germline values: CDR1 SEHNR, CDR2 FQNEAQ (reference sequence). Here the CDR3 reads CANSLSTSGSSYNEQFL.

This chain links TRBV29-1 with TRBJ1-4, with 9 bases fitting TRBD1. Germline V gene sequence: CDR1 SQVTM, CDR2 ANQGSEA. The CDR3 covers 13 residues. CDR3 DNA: TGCACCGCAACAGGGGGCGCCGATGAAAAACTGTTTTTT. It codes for CTATGGADEKLFF.

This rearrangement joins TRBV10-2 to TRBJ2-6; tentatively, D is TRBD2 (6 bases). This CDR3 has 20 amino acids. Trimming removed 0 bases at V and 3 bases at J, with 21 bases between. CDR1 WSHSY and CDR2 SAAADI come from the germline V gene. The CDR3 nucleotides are TGCGCCAGCAGTGAGTCGGGTACTAGCAGTACCCGCTATGGGGCCAACGTCCTGACTTTC. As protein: CASSESGTSSTRYGANVLTF.

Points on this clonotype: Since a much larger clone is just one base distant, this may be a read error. CDR3 sequence reads: CSSSREALNTGELFF. The CDR3 coding sequence is TGCTCCAGCAGCCGTGAGGCGCTTAACACCGGGGAGCTGTTTTTT. This chain uses TRBV5-1 with TRBJ2-2, with D unresolved. This CDR3 comprises 15 residues. CDR1 is SGHRS, CDR2 YFSETQ, per germline. The complete variable domain, with remaining parts taken from reference TRBV5-1 and TRBJ2-2, reads KAGVTQTPRYLIKTRGQQVTLSCSPISGHRSVSWYQQTPGQGLQFLFEYFSETQRNKGNFPGRFSGRQFSNSRSEMNVSTLELGDSALYLCSSSREALNTGELFFGEGSRLTVL.

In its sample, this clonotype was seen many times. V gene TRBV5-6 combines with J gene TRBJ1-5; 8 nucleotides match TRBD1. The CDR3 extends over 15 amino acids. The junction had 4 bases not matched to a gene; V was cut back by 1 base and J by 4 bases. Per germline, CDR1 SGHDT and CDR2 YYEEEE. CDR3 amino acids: CASSLRTGRNQPQHF. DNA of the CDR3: TGTGCCAGCAGCTTGAGGACAGGGAGGAATCAGCCCCAGCATTTT.

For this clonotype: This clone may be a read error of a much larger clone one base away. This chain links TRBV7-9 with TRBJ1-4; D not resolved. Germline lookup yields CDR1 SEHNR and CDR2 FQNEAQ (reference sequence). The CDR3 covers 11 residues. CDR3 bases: TGTGCCAGCAGCCGAACTCAAAAACCGTTTTTT. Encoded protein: CASSRTQKPFF. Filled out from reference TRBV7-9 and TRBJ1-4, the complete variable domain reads DTGVSQNPRHKITKRGQNVTFRCDPISEHNRLYWYRQTLGQGPEFLTYFQNEAQLEKSRLLSDRFSAERPKGSFSTLEIQRTEQGDSAMYLCASSRTQKPFFGSGTQLSVL.